Listed below are T cell receptor beta chains from one sample, sequenced in a study of CD8 T cells in Susac syndrome. MiXCR was run by TCRdb on the immunoSEQ multiplex PCR reads, yielding one entry per CDR3 protein. The sample consists of under 200,000 distinct CDR3 sequences, 91% of them appearing once. The sequenced material came from CD4+ T cells from PBMCs. These receptors originate from a human donor with Susac syndrome. The CDR3 runs from the conserved cysteine through the conserved F or W. The D gene is left open where the match is weak. Not all rows give a size; the values are once, few, many and, for expanded clones, a class.

CDR3 DNA	CDR3 protein	J gene	clone size	D gene	V gene
TGTGCCAGCAGGGGGGGGACGGTGGGGAACGAGCAGTACTTC	CASRGGTVGNEQYF	TRBJ2-7	.	TRBD2	TRBV28
TGTGCCAGCTCACCCCGGGACAACTATGGCTACACCTTC	CASSPRDNYGYTF	TRBJ1-2	few	.	TRBV18
TGTGCCAGTTTGGGTGGGGCAGGGTCAAACAATGAGCAGTTCTTC	CASLGGAGSNNEQFF	TRBJ2-1	.	.	TRBV19
TGTGCCATCAGTGAGTCTCGGACAGGGGCCACCGGGGAGCTGTTTTTT	CAISESRTGATGELFF	TRBJ2-2	.	TRBD1	TRBV10-3
TGTGCCTGGAGCCGGGGAGTTTACACTGAAGCTTTCTTT	CAWSRGVYTEAFF	TRBJ1-1	.	.	TRBV30
TGCGCCAGCAGCCCTCGTGGGACAGGGGCCTACGAGCAGTACTTC	CASSPRGTGAYEQYF	TRBJ2-7	once	TRBD1	TRBV5-1
TGTGCCAGCAGCCAGGGGGCGGCGGGCCTCTATGGCTACACCTTC	CASSQGAAGLYGYTF	TRBJ1-2	once	.	TRBV3-1
TGCAGTGCTAGAGATCATGTGGAAGTTTCCCATCGCTACGAGCAGTACTTC	CSARDHVEVSHRYEQYF	TRBJ2-7	.	.	TRBV20-1
TGTGCCAGCAGATTTACAGGGGAACCCTACACCTTC	CASRFTGEPYTF	TRBJ1-2	once	TRBD1	TRBV28
TGCGCCAGCAGCCGGAGGGGAGACACCTATGGCTACACCTTC	CASSRRGDTYGYTF	TRBJ1-2	.	.	TRBV4-1